Sequencing of this T cell receptor (beta chain) was carried out in a study of blood T cell repertoires in COVID-19 (dated by TCRdb to 2020 to 2021). Regarding the study in general: Samples covering the acute and convalescent phases of COVID-19 were provided by collaborators in the United States, Italy and Spain. Samples came from the ongoing ImmuneRACE study (first 160 participants) plus 1,254 subjects from 6 global collaborators. Nearly every sample came with metadata listing a de-identified subject ID, COVID-19 status, age in years and sex. Where HLA class I and class II types were available, the types were taken from metadata supplied by the sample provider, not from assay-based typing. The dataset comprised deeply sampled blood TCRbeta repertoires from subjects exposed to, actively infected with, or recovered from COVID-19. The repertoires were made available in a free public database intended to serve as a resource for research on the immune response to SARS-CoV-2. The prospective study material was composed of cDNA or gDNA derived from T cells, B-cell-depleted T cells, or PBMCs. What the work shows at the level of the full study, not this receptor alone: The amount of clinical and demographic metadata varied by source and participant and was provided uncurated.

Whole blood was collected in K2EDTA tubes by collaborating institutions according to the institutions' own protocols. For TCRbeta analysis, collaborators shipped samples in one of three forms: frozen whole blood, isolated PBMCs, or DNA extracted from either of those sample types. To note about this clone: Its antigen is currently not known. No base qualities exist here, and no much larger clone lies one base off it.

V was cut back by 3 bases and J by 0 bases, leaving a gap of 10 bases between them. Based on the germline V gene, the CDR1 and CDR2 sequences are KGHSH and LQKENI. Reading from cysteine to phenylalanine, the CDR3 counts 15 amino acids. The retained sequence is limited to the CDR3, 45 bases, with the frame set at the first base. TCRbeta CDR3 regions were amplified from genomic DNA by means of the immunoSEQ Assay, a bias-controlled multiplex PCR. Processing in the source paper ran as follows. The number of nucleated cells in each sample was estimated from the amplification of reference gene primers within the assay. To quantify the absolute abundance of each unique TCRbeta CDR3 rearrangement, sequence reads were collapsed and filtered. For each sample, productive Simpson clonality was calculated as the square root of Simpson's diversity index over productive rearrangements. The table comes from immuneACCESS by way of TCRdb, which keeps in-frame sequences with V and J called. Part of the clones is missing from these tables; in studies checked, under half for an unresolved V gene and the rest for unknown reasons. V and J calls and clone size are copied from that table; D and trimming were computed from the DNA. This sample holds about 140,000 clones; around 80% were observed only once. 5.5% to 8% of the sample is in the top ten clones.

The sequenced sample consisted of peripheral blood. The clonotype comes from a human donor in a cohort sampled during active COVID-19. The chain is assembled from TRBV18 and TRBJ2-3; the D segment could be TRBD2, given 5 matching bases. The DNA reads TGTGCCAGCTCACCTGGAGGCAGTAGCACAGATACGCAGTATTTT. Translated, it gives CASSPGGSSTDTQYF. The entire variable domain, with the stretches around the CDR3 drawn from the reference TRBV18 and TRBJ2-3 proteins, is NAGVMQNPRHLVRRRGQEARLRCSPMKGHSHVYWYRQLPEEGLKFMVYLQKENIIDESGMPKERFSAEFPKEGPSILRIQQVVRGDSAAYFCASSPGGSSTDTQYFGPGTRLTVL.